This T cell receptor (beta chain) is from a study of spatial heterogeneity in lung cancer. Time point given: sample taken at primary tumor resection. The sequenced material consisted of unsorted whole RNA from tumor, nontumor lung or frozen PBMC. V dropped 3 bases and J dropped 0 bases, with 9 bases sitting between them. CDR3 size: 14 residues. Each TCR cDNA molecule bore a unique molecular identifier. In TCRdb, the 5' RACE reads were re-called with MiXCR into one record per CDR3 protein. The sample lists 40,000 to 45,000 distinct CDR3 sequences, approximately 14% occurring once. This chain joins TRBV12-3 or TRBV12-4 and TRBJ2-7; a possible D gene is TRBD2 (6 bases). This clonotype was obtained from a male donor with early-stage non-small cell lung cancer. The material sequenced was PBMCs, taken at surgery. Here the CDR3 reads CASSFAGSSYEQYF. The CDR3 DNA sequence: TGTGCCAGCAGTTTTGCCGGGAGCTCCTACGAGCAGTACTTC.